The clone carrying this TCR beta chain was counted between two and nine times. Its antigen is not known. The data originate from a study of response to subunit inactivated influenza vaccine. Study-level findings and limits: Authors suggested few new T cells are recruited by each seasonal influenza vaccination.

Per the germline V gene, CDR1 is MNHEY and CDR2 is SVGAGI. The CDR3 is 14 amino acids. With 0 bases clipped from V and 7 bases from J, the junction kept 0 bases outside the gene matches. Each CDR3 protein is one row after TCRdb ran MiXCR on the RT-PCR reads. Of almost 600,000 distinct CDR3 sequences listed, 13% to 15% are singletons. The source is a man aged 50-59 years who received an inactivated influenza vaccine. Material: PBMCs from blood, obtained about 11 days after vaccination. The genes are TRBV6-5 and TRBJ1-4, with 9 bases lining up with TRBD1. CDR3 nucleotides: TGTGCCAGCAGTTACTCGACAGGGGGTGAAAAACTGTTTTTT. Amino acid sequence: CASSYSTGGEKLFF.